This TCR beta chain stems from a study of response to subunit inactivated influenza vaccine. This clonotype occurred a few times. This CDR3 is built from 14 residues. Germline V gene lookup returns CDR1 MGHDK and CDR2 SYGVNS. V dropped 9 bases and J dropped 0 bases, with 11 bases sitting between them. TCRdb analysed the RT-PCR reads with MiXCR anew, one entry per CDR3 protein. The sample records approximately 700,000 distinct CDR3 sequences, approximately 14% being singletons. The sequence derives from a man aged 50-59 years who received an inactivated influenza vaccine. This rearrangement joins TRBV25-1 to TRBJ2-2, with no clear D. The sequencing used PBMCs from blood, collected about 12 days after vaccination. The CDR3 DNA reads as TGTGCCAGTATGACGGAGTCGAACACCGGGGAGCTGTTTTTT. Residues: CASMTESNTGELFF.